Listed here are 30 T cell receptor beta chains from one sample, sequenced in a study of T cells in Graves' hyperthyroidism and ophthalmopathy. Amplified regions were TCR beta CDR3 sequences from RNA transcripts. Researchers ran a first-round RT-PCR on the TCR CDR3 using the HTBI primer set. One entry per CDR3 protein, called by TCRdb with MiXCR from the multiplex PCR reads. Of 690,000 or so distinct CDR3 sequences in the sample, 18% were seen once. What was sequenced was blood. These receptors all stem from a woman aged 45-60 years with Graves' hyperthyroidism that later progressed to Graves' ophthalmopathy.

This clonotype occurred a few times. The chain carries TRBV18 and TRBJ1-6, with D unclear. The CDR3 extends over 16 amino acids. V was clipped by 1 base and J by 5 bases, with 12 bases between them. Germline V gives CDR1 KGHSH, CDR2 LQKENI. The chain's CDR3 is CASSPRGIYDNSPLHF. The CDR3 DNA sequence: TGTGCCAGCTCACCACGGGGTATTTACGATAATTCACCCCTCCACTTT. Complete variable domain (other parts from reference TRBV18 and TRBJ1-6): NAGVMQNPRHLVRRRGQEARLRCSPMKGHSHVYWYRQLPEEGLKFMVYLQKENIIDESGMPKERFSAEFPKEGPSILRIQQVVRGDSAAYFCASSPRGIYDNSPLHFGNGTRLTVT.

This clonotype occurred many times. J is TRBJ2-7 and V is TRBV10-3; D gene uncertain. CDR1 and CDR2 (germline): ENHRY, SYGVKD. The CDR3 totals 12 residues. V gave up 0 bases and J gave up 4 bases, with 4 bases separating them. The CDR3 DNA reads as TGTGCCATCAGTGAGTCGGGGTACGAGCAGTACTTC. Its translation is CAISESGYEQYF.

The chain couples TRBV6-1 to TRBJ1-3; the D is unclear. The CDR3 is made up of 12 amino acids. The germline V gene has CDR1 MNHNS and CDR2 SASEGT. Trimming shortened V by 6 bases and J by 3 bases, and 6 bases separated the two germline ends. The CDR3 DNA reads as TGTGCCAGCAGAGGGTTTGGAAACACCATATATTTT. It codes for CASRGFGNTIYF.

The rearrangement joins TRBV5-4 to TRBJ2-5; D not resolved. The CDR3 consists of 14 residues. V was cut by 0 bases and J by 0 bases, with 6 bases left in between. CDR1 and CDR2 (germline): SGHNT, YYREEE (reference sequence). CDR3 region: CASSLDTYQETQYF. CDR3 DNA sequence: TGTGCCAGCAGCTTGGACACCTACCAAGAGACCCAGTACTTC. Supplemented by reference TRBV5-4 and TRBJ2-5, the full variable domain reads ETGVTQSPTHLIKTRGQQVTLRCSSQSGHNTVSWYQQALGQGPQFIFQYYREEENGRGNFPPRFSGLQFPNYSSELNVNALELDDSALYLCASSLDTYQETQYFGPGTRLLVL.

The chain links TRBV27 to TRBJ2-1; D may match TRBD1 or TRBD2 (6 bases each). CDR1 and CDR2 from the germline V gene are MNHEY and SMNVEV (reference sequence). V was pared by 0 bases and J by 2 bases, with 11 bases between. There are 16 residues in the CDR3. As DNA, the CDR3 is TGTGCCAGCAGTTTATCGGAGGGGGAAGCCTACAATGAGCAGTTCTTC. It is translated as CASSLSEGEAYNEQFF.

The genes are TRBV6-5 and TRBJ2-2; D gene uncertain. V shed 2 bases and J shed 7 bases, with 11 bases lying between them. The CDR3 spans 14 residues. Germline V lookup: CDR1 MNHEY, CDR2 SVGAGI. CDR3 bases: TGTGCCAGCAGTTACCCCCCTTTTGGCGGGGAGCTGTTTTTT. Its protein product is CASSYPPFGGELFF.

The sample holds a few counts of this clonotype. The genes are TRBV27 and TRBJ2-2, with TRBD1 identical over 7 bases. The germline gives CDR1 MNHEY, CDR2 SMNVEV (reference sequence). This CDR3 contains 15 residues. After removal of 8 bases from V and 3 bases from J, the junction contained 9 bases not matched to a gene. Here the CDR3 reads CASAVGTAYTGELFF. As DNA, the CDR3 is TGTGCCAGCGCAGTTGGGACAGCCTACACCGGGGAGCTGTTTTTT.

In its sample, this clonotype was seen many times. CDR3 bases: TGTGCCAGCTCACCAAAGGCGAACACTGAAGCTTTCTTT. It translates to CASSPKANTEAFF. The gene calls are TRBV18 and TRBJ1-1; D gene unclear. The CDR3 consists of 13 residues. Trimming left V 2 bases short and J 1 base short, with 5 bases between. Looked up from germline, CDR1 is KGHSH and CDR2 is LQKENI.

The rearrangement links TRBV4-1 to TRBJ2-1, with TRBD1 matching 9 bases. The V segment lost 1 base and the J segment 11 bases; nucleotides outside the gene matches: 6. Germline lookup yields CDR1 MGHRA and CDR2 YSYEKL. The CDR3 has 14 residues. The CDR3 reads CASSQAGTGFKQFF. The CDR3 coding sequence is TGCGCCAGCAGCCAAGCAGGGACAGGGTTCAAGCAGTTCTTC.

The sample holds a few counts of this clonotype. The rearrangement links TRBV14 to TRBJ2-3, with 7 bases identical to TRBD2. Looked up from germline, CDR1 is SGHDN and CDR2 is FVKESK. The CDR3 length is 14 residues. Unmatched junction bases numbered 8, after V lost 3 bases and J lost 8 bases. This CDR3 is CASSQLAGVGTQYF. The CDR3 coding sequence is TGTGCCAGCAGCCAGCTCGCGGGGGTTGGTACGCAGTATTTT. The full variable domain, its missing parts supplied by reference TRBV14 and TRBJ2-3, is EAGVTQFPSHSVIEKGQTVTLRCDPISGHDNLYWYRRVMGKEIKFLLHFVKESKQDESGMPNNRFLAERTGGTYSTLKVQPAELEDSGVYFCASSQLAGVGTQYFGPGTRLTVL.

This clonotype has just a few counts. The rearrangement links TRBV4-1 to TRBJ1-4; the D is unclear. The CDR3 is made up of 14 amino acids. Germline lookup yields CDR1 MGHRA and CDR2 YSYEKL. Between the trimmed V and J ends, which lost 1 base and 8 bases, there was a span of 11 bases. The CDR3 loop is CASSQVNVAEKLFF. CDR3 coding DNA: TGCGCCAGCAGCCAAGTGAATGTCGCCGAAAAACTGTTTTTT.

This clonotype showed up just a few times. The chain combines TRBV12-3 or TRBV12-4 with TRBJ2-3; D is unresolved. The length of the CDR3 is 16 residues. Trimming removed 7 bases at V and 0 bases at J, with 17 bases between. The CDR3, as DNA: TGTGCCAGCACTGCCGACTGGGATTCTAGCACAGATACGCAGTATTTT. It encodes CASTADWDSSTDTQYF.

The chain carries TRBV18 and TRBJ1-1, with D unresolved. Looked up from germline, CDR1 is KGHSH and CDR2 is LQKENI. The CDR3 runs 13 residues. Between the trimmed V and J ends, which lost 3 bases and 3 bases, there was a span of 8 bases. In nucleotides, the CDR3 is TGTGCCAGCTCACCCGGACCGTACACTGAAGCTTTCTTT. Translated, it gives CASSPGPYTEAFF.

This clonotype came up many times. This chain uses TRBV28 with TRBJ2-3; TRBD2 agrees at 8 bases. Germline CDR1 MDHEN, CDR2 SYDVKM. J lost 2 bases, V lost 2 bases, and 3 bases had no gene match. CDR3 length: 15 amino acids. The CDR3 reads CASSLAGGYTDTQYF. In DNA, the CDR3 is TGTGCCAGCAGTTTAGCGGGGGGATACACAGATACGCAGTATTTT.

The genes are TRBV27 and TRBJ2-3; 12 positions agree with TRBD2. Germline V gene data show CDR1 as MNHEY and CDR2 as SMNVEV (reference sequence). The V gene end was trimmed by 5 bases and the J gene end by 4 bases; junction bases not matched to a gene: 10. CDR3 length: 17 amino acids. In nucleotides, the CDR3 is TGTGCCAGCAGTCCCTACCAGACTAGCGGGAGCTCAGATACGCAGTATTTT. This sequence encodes CASSPYQTSGSSDTQYF.

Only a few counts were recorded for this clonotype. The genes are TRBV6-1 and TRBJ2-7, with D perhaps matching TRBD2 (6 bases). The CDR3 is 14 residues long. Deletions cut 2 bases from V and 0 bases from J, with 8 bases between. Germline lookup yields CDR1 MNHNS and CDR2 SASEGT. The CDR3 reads CASSEREPSYEQYF. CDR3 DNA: TGTGCCAGCAGTGAACGGGAGCCCTCCTACGAGCAGTACTTC.

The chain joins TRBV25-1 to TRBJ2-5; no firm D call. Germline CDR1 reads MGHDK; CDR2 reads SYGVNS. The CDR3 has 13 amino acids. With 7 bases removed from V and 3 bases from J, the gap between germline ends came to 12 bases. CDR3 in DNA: TGTGCCAGCAATCGGCCAGGAGAAGAGACCCAGTACTTC. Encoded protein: CASNRPGEETQYF.

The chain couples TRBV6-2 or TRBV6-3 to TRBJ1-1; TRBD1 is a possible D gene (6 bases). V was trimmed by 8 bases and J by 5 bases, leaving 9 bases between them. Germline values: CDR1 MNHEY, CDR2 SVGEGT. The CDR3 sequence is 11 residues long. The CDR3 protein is CASGGQTEAFF. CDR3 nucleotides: TGTGCCAGCGGAGGACAGACTGAAGCTTTCTTT.

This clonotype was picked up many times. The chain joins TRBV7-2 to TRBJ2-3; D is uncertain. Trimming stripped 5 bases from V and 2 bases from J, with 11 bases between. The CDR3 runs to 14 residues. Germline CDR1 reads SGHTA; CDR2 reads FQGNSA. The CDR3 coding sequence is TGTGCCAGCAGCCCCCGGGCAGCCACAGATACGCAGTATTTT. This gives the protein CASSPRAATDTQYF.

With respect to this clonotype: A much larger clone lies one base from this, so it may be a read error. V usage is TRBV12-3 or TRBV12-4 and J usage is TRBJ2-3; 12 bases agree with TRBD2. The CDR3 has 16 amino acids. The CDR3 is CACSFGLAGNADTQYF. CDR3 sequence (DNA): TGTGCCTGCAGTTTTGGACTAGCGGGGAACGCAGATACGCAGTATTTT.

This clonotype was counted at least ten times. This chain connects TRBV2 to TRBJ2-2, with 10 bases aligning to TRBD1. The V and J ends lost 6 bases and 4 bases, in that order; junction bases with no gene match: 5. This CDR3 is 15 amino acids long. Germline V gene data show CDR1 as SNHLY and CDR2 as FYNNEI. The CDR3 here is CASRSRTGGTGELFF. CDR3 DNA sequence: TGTGCCAGCAGGTCCCGGACAGGGGGCACCGGGGAGCTGTTTTTT. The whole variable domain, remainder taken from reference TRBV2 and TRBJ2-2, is EPEVTQTPSHQVTQMGQEVILRCVPISNHLYFYWYRQILGQKVEFLVSFYNNEISEKSEIFDDQFSVERPDGSNFTLKIRSTKLEDSAMYFCASRSRTGGTGELFFGEGSRLTVL.

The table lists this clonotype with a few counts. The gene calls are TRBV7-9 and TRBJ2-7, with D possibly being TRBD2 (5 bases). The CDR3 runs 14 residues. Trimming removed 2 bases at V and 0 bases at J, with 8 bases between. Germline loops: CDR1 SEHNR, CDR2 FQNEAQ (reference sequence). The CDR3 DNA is TGTGCCAGCAGCTTAATGGGGAGCTCCTACGAGCAGTACTTC. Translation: CASSLMGSSYEQYF.

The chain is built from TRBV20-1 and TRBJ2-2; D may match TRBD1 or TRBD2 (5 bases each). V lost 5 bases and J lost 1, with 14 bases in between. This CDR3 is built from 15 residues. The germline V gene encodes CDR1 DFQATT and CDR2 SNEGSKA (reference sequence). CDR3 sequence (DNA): TGCAGTGCTGAGGGGTCTATTGGGAACACCGGGGAGCTGTTTTTT. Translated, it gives CSAEGSIGNTGELFF.

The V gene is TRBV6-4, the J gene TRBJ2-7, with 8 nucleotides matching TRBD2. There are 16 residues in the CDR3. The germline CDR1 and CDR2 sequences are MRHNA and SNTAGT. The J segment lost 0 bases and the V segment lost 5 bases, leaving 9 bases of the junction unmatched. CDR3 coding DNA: TGTGCCAGCAGTTACCGGGGACTAGGGGCCTCCTACGAGCAGTACTTC. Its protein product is CASSYRGLGASYEQYF.

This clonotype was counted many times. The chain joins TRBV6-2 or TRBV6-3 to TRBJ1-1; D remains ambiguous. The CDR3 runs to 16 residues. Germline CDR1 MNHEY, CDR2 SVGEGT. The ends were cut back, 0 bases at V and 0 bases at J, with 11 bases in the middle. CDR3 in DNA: TGTGCCAGCAGTTACTCGACGGATAGCATGAACACTGAAGCTTTCTTT. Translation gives CASSYSTDSMNTEAFF.

The CDR3 coding sequence is TGTGCCAGCCCCAGGGGCAGGGGGCCCCCTGCGTATAATTCACCCCTCCACTTT. It yields the protein CASPRGRGPPAYNSPLHF. The chain combines TRBV27 with TRBJ1-6; TRBD1 matches at 8 bases. CDR1 and CDR2 from the germline V gene are MNHEY and SMNVEV (reference sequence). With V trimmed by 8 bases and J by 4 bases, 16 bases remained unmatched. The CDR3 is 18 residues long.

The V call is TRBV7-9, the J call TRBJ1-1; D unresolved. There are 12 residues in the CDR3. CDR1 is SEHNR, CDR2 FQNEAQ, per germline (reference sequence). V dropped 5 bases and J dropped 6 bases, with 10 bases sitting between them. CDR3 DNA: TGTGCCAGCAGCCCCGTGGCCCCTGAAGCTTTCTTT. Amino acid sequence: CASSPVAPEAFF.

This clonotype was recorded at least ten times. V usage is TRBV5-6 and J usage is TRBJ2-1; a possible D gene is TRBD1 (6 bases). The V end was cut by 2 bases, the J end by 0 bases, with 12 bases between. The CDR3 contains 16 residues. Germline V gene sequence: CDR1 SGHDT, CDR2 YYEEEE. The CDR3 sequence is CASSLIGGRSYNEQFF. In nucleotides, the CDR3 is TGTGCCAGCAGCTTAATTGGGGGCCGCTCCTACAATGAGCAGTTCTTC.

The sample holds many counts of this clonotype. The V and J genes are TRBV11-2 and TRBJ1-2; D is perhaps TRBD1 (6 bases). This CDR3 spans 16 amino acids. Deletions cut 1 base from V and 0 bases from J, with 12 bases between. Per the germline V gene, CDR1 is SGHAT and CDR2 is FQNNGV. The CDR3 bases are TGTGCCAGCAGCTTAGTGCGCAGGGACACTAACTATGGCTACACCTTC. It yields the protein CASSLVRRDTNYGYTF.

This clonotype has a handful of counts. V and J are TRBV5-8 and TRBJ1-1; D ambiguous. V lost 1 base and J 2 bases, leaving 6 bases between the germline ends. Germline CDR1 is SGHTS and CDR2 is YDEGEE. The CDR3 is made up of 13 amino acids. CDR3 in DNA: TGTGCCAGCAGCTTGATGTATAACACTGAAGCTTTCTTT. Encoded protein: CASSLMYNTEAFF.